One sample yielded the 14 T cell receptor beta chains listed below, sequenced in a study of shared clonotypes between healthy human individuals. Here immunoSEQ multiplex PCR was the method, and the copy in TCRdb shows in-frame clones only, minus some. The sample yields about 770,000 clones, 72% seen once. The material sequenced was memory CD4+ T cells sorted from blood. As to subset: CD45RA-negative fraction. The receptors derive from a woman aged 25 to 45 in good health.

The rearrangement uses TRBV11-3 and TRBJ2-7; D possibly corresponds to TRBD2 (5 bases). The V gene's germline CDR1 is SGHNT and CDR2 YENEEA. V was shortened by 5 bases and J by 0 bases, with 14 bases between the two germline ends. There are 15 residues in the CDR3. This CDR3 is CASSPRDYDSYEQYF. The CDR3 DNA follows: TGTGCCAGCAGCCCCCGGGATTACGACTCCTACGAGCAGTACTTC.

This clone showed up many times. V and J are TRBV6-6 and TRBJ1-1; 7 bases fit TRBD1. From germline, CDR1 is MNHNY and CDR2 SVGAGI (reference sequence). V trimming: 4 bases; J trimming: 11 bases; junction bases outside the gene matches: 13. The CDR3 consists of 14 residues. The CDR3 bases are TGTGCCAGCAGTTTACAGGGGCAGGTGTCGTCGGCTTTCTTT. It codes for CASSLQGQVSSAFF.

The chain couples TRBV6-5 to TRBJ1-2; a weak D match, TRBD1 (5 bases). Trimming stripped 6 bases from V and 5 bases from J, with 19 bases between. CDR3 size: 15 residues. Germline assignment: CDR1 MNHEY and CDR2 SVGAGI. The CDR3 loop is CASSKTWDRGYGYTF. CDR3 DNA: TGTGCCAGCAGCAAGACTTGGGACCGCGGATATGGCTACACCTTC.

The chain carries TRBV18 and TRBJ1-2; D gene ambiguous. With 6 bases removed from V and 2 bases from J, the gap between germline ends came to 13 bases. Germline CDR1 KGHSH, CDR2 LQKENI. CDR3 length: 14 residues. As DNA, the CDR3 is TGTGCCAGCTCGGAACGAGCAGAAAACTATGGCTACACCTTC. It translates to CASSERAENYGYTF.

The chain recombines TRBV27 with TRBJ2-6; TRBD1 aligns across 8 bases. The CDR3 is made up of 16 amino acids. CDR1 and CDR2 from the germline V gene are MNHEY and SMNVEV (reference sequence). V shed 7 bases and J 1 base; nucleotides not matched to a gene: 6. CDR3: CASTQGAYSGANVLTF. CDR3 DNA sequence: TGTGCCAGCACCCAGGGGGCCTATTCTGGGGCCAACGTCCTGACTTTC.

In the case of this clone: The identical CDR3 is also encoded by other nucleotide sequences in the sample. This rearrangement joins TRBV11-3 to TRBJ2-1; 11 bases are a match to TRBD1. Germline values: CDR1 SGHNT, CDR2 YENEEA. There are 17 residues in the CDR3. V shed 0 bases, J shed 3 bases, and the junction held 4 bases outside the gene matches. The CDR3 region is CASSLDGGTGGYNEQFF. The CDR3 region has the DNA TGTGCCAGCAGCTTAGACGGCGGGACAGGGGGCTACAATGAGCAGTTCTTC. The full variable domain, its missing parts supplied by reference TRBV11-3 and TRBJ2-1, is EAGVVQSPRYKIIEKKQPVAFWCNPISGHNTLYWYLQNLGQGPELLIRYENEEAVDDSQLPKDRFSAERLKGVDSTLKIQPAELGDSAVYLCASSLDGGTGGYNEQFFGPGTRLTVL.

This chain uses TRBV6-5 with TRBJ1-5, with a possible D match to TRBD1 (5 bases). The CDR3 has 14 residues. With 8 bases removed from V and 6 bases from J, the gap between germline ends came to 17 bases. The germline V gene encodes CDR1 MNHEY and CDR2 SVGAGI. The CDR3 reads CASEGRVTGQPQHF. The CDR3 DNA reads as TGTGCCAGCGAGGGCAGGGTAACGGGTCAGCCCCAGCATTTT.

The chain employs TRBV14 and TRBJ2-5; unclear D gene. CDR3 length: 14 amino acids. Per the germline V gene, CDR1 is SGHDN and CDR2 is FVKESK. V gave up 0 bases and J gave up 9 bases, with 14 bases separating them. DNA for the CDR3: TGTGCCAGCAGCCAAGAACAGCGTACTACTTCCCAGTACTTC. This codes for CASSQEQRTTSQYF.

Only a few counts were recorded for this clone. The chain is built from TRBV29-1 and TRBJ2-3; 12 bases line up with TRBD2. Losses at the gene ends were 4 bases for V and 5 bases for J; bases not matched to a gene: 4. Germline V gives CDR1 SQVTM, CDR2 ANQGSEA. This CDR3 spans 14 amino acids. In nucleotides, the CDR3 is TGCAGCGTTGGACTAGCGGGAGAGCGAGATACGCAGTATTTT. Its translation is CSVGLAGERDTQYF.

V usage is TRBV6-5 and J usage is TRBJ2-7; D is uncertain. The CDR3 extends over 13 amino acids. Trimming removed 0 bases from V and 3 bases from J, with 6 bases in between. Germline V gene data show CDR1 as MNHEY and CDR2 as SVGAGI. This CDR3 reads CASSYSASYEQYF. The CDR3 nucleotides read TGTGCCAGCAGTTACTCGGCTAGCTACGAGCAGTACTTC.

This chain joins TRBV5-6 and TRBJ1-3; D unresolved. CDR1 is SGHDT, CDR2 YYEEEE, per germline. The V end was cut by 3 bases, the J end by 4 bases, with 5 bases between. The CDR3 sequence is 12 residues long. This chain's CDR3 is CASSSQGNTIYF. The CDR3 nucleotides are TGTGCCAGCAGCTCCCAGGGAAACACCATATATTTT.

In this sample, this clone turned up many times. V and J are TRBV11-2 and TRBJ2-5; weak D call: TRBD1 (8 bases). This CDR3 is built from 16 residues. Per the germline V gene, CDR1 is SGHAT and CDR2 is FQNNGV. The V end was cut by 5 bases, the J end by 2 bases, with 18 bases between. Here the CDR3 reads CASSPQGGILQETQYF. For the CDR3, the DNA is TGTGCCAGCAGCCCACAGGGGGGGATCTTACAAGAGACCCAGTACTTC.

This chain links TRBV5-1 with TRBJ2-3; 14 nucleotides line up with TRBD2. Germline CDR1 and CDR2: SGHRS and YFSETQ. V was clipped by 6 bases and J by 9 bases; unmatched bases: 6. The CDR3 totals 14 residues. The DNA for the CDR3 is TGCGCCAGCATCCCGGGACTAGCGGGAGTGACGCAGTATTTT. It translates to CASIPGLAGVTQYF.

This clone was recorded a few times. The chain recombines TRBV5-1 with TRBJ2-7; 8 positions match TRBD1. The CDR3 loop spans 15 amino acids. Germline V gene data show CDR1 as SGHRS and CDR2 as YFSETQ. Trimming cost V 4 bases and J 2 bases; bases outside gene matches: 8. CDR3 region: CASSKAGGDAYEQYF. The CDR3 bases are TGCGCCAGCAGCAAGGCAGGGGGCGACGCCTACGAGCAGTACTTC.